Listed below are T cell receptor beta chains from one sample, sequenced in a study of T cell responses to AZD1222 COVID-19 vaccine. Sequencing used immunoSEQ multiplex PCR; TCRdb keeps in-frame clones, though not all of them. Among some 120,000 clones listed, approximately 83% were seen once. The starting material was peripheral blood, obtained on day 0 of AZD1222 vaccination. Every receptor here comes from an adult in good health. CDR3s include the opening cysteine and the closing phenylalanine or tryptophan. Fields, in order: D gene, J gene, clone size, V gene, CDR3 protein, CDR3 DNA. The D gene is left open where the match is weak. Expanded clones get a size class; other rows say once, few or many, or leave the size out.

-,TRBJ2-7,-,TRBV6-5,CASTTAGDDYGEQYF,TGTGCCAGCACCACAGCAGGGGACGACTACGGCGAGCAGTACTTC
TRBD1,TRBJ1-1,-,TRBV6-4,CASGRQGEHMNTEAFF,TGTGCCAGCGGTAGACAGGGGGAGCACATGAACACTGAAGCTTTCTTT
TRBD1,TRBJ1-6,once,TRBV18,CASSSGQGGNSPLHF,TGTGCCAGCTCATCCGGACAGGGAGGGAATTCACCCCTCCACTTT
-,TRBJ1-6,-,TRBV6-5,CASRAGGRNSPLHF,TGTGCCAGCAGGGCGGGGGGTCGTAATTCACCCCTCCACTTT
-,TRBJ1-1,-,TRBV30,CALEMSTEAFF,TGTGCCTTAGAGATGTCCACTGAAGCTTTCTTT
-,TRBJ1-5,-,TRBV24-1,CATSDPTDGYSNQPQHF,TGTGCCACCAGTGATCCAACGGACGGATATAGCAATCAGCCCCAGCATTTT
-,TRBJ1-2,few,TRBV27,CASSPRWGSPHGYTF,TGTGCCAGCAGCCCGAGATGGGGCTCCCCCCATGGCTACACCTTC
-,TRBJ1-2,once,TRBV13,CASSWWGSDYGYTF,TGTGCCAGCAGCTGGTGGGGGAGCGACTATGGCTACACCTTC
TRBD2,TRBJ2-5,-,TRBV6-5,CASSWGGGQETQYF,TGTGCCAGCAGTTGGGGGGGTGGCCAAGAGACCCAGTACTTC
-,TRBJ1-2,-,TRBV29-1,CSVGEDTRRYGYTF,TGCAGCGTTGGGGAGGACACCAGAAGGTATGGCTACACCTTC
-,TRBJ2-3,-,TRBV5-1,CASSLGGDTDTQYF,TGCGCCAGCAGCTTGGGAGGGGACACAGATACGCAGTATTTT
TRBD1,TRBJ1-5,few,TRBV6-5,CASLPGQGGQPQHF,TGTGCCAGCCTCCCGGGACAGGGAGGTCAGCCCCAGCATTTT
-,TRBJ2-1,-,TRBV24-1,CATSDPPRHQGGYNEQFF,TGTGCCACCAGTGATCCTCCCCGCCACCAGGGGGGCTACAATGAGCAGTTCTTC
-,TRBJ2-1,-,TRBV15,CATSRDLGLYNEQFF,TGTGCCACCAGCAGAGATCTGGGTCTCTACAATGAGCAGTTCTTC
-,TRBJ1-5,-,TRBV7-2,CASSPSWAFAQPQHF,TGTGCCAGCAGCCCCAGTTGGGCTTTCGCTCAGCCCCAGCATTTT
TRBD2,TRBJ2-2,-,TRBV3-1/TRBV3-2,CASSHRLAGVPGELFF,TGTGCCAGCAGCCATAGACTAGCGGGGGTTCCCGGGGAGCTGTTTTTT
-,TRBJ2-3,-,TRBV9,CASSVVSSGTDTQYF,TGTGCCAGCAGCGTAGTGTCTAGCGGCACAGATACGCAGTATTTT
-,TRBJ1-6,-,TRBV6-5,CASRGEQGWRSPLHF,TGTGCCAGCAGGGGGGAGCAGGGTTGGCGATCACCCCTCCACTTT
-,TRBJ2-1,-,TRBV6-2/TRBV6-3,CASSYLGGYNEQFF,TGTGCCAGCAGTTACTTGGGCGGGTACAATGAGCAGTTCTTC
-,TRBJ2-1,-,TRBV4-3,CASSQDLYNEQFF,TGCGCCAGCAGCCAAGATCTGTACAATGAGCAGTTCTTC
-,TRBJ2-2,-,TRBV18,CASSPRSGLGDTGELFF,TGTGCCAGCTCACCCCGGTCTGGCCTTGGTGACACCGGGGAGCTGTTTTTT
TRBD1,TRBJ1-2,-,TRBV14,CASSQVGGTATNYGYTF,TGTGCCAGCAGCCAAGTTGGCGGGACAGCGACAAACTATGGCTACACCTTC
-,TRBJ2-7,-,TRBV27,CASSAASYEQYF,TGTGCCAGCAGTGCCGCGAGCTACGAGCAGTACTTC
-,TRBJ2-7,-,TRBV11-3,CASSNGGGREQYF,TGTGCCAGCAGCAATGGAGGGGGACGCGAGCAGTACTTC
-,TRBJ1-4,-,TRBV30,CAWTPQFNEKLFF,TGTGCCTGGACCCCCCAGTTTAATGAAAAACTGTTTTTT
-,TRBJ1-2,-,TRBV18,CASSLDSYGYTF,TGTGCCAGCTCACTAGACAGCTATGGCTACACCTTC
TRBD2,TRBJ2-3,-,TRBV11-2,CASSPRVAGGTDTQYF,TGTGCCAGCAGCCCCCGCGTAGCGGGGGGCACAGATACGCAGTATTTT
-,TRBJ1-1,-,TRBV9,CASSEEQGLNTEAFF,TGTGCCAGCAGCGAAGAACAGGGACTGAACACTGAAGCTTTCTTT
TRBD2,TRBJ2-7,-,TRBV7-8,CASSLMQRGGLGEQYF,TGTGCCAGCAGCCTTATGCAGCGGGGGGGCCTCGGCGAGCAGTACTTC
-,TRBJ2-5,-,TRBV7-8,CASSRKIETQYF,TGTGCCAGCAGCCGGAAGATAGAGACCCAGTACTTC
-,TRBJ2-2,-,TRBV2,CASKLDGTMGTGELFF,TGTGCCAGCAAATTAGACGGGACCATGGGAACCGGGGAGCTGTTTTTT
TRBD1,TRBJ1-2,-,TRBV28,CASSGRDPGQGGYGYTF,TGTGCCAGCAGTGGCAGGGACCCCGGACAGGGAGGGTATGGCTACACCTTC
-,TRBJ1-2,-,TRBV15,CATSRDRGDYGYTF,TGTGCCACCAGCAGAGATCGGGGGGACTATGGCTACACCTTC
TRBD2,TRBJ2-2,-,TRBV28,CASRPAGEYTGELFF,TGTGCCAGCAGGCCTGCGGGAGAGTACACCGGGGAGCTGTTTTTT
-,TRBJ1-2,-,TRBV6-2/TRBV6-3,CASSYSGNANYGYTF,TGTGCCAGCAGTTACTCGGGAAATGCTAACTATGGCTACACCTTC
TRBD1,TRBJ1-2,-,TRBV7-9,CASSLGGTGTAYGYTF,TGTGCCAGCAGCTTAGGGGGAACCGGGACAGCCTATGGCTACACCTTC
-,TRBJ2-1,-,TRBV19,CASSIDGVGASYNEQFF,TGTGCCAGTAGTATAGATGGCGTAGGAGCGTCCTACAATGAGCAGTTCTTC
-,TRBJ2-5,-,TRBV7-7,CASSLAMAGFAGETQYF,TGTGCCAGCAGCTTAGCAATGGCGGGGTTCGCGGGGGAGACCCAGTACTTC
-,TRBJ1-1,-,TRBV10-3,CAISEYKAGAFF,TGTGCCATCAGTGAGTACAAGGCCGGAGCTTTCTTT
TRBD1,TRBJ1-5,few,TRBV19,CASKEGTGRNQPQHF,TGTGCCAGTAAAGAAGGGACAGGGAGGAATCAGCCCCAGCATTTT
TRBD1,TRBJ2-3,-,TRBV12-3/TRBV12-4,CASSLQGAYTQYF,TGTGCCAGCAGTTTACAGGGGGCATATACGCAGTATTTT
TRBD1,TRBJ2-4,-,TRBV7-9,CASSLRTGIGIQYF,TGTGCCAGCAGCCTACGGACAGGGATTGGCATTCAGTACTTC
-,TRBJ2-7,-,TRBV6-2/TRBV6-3,CASSKAVGLVNYEQYF,TGTGCCAGCAGCAAAGCCGTGGGACTGGTGAACTACGAGCAGTACTTC
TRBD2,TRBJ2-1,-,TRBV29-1,CSAQSRLAGAINEQFF,TGCAGCGCCCAGTCCCGACTAGCGGGGGCAATCAATGAGCAGTTCTTC
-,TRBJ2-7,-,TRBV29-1,CSVREQGLREQYF,TGCAGCGTTCGGGAACAGGGACTTCGGGAGCAGTACTTC
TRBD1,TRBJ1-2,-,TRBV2,CASSLQGQGPNYGYTF,TGTGCCAGCAGTCTCCAAGGACAGGGCCCTAACTATGGCTACACCTTC